Detailed here is one T cell receptor (beta chain). In this sample, this clonotype turned up a few times. Its antigen remains undetermined. No base qualities exist here, and no much larger clone lies one base off it. The data were obtained in a study of blood T cells in healthy people across ages (dated by TCRdb to about 2015). Background on the whole study: Template switching captured roughly one uniquely barcoded TCR beta cDNA molecule per two T cells in model experiments. The study measured age-related changes in TCR beta repertoire diversity using deep sequencing normalized with unique cDNA molecular identifiers. The donors were divided into four age groups: young (average around 17 years), middle-aged (approximately 41), aged (62) and long-lived (around 87). To avoid experimental bias, donors of different ages were distributed randomly across sequencing lanes. Two additional independent replicas of 1 million unique cDNA reads from the same blood draw were analyzed for two donors (one aged 18 to 30 and one aged 80 or older). What the research found in general, with its limitations: The CMV infection status of donors was not known, potentially confounding age-related changes in expanded clonotypes. Because profiling used bulk unsorted PBMCs, naive and antigen-experienced compartments could not be compared conclusively. Observed TCR beta diversity per million T cells fell roughly linearly with age, and a significant reduction was already apparent by age approximately 40. There was a strong correlation between observed TCR beta diversity and the percentage of naive T cells measured by flow cytometry. Total diversity estimates from one million sequenced T cells were considered lower bounds and underestimates. The long-lived group showed more naive CD4+ T cells, fewer expanded clones and increased TCR diversity than the aged group, suggesting age selection.

Systemically healthy Caucasian individuals from Russia, roughly 40 in total and aged roughly 6 to 100 years, were included as donors. Each donor gave around 9 milliliters of peripheral blood, collected into EDTA-treated Vacutainer tubes. Ficoll-Paque density-gradient centrifugation was used to isolate PBMCs, with at least 6 million obtained per sample. Total RNA was extracted from PBMCs with Trizol reagent, with at least 6 micrograms obtained per sample. The percentages of naive CD45RAhigh/CD27high T cells were determined by flow cytometry on a PBMC aliquot from every donor. The CDR3 runs 14 amino acids, cysteine and phenylalanine included. The only DNA kept is the CDR3, 42 bases in frame from the first base. Deletion took 5 bases off V and 5 bases off J, with a span of 15 bases between the germline ends. Library preparation employed 5' RACE. The instrument given in TCRdb is Illumina HiSeq 2500. A second PCR of roughly 7 to 12 cycles was performed with a sample-barcoded 5' primer and a J-beta primer mix. A unique molecular identifier was introduced onto each TCR beta cDNA molecule by a template-switch 5' adaptor carrying 12 random nucleotides. At least 3 million CDR3-containing paired-end reads were obtained from each sample. First-strand cDNA synthesis was performed from all RNA using the Mint cDNA synthesis kit, with priming by a TRBC-specific oligonucleotide. Following uracil-DNA glycosylase treatment, all cDNA underwent a first 18-cycle PCR with the universal primers M1SS and BC2_uni_R. On the authors' methods: For normalization, 1 million high-quality reads, each with a distinct molecular identifier, were randomly selected from each sample. Instead of being binned into consensus sequences, reads with shared molecular identifiers were discarded. CDR3 identification, clonotype clustering and error correction used MiTCR with a Q25 quality threshold and the strictest error-elimination algorithm. A nonparametric unseen species model with Euler transformation was used to estimate lower-bound total TCR beta diversity. TCRdb reanalyzed the raw reads on its own, using fastp at Q25 for trimming and MiXCR for clone calling, and kept in-frame beta chains. One record per CDR3 amino acid sequence lists the most common genes and DNA. In this record, the V and J calls reflect TCRdb's handling and not the investigators' own analysis. For this sample the table gives about 780,000 distinct CDR3 sequences, of which about 47% were detected only once. The top ten constitute 15% to 20% of the sample.

The V gene is TRBV12-3 or TRBV12-4 and the J gene is TRBJ1-1; there is no confident call for the D gene. The TCR comes from an elderly man in good health. Specimen: blood. CDR3 reads: CASSALGRKTEAFF. The nucleotides are TGTGCCAGCAGTGCCCTCGGTAGGAAGACTGAAGCTTTCTTT.